What follows are 17 T cell receptor beta chains derived from one specimen sequenced in a study of blood T cell repertoires in COVID-19. Assay used: immunoSEQ multiplex PCR; TCRdb lists only in-frame clones, some missing. The sample yields approximately 90,000 clones, around 85% seen once. The sample comprised peripheral blood. Receptor source: an elderly man with acute or convalescent COVID-19.

The chain couples TRBV9 to TRBJ2-7, with TRBD1 as a possible D gene (6 bases). V gave up 2 bases and J gave up 3 bases, with 12 bases separating them. Germline CDR1 and CDR2: SGDLS and YYNGEE. The CDR3 sequence is 14 residues long. The CDR3 DNA is TGTGCCAGCAGCGTCAGGACAGAAAGCTACGAGCAGTACTTC. The encoded protein is CASSVRTESYEQYF. Drawing the rest from reference TRBV9 and TRBJ2-7, the complete variable domain is DSGVTQTPKHLITATGQRVTLRCSPRSGDLSVYWYQQSLDQGLQFLIQYYNGEERAKGNILERFSAQQFPDLHSELNLSSLELGDSALYFCASSVRTESYEQYFGPGTRLTVT.

This chain links TRBV3-1 (or the pseudogene TRBV3-2) with TRBJ2-7; D call uncertain. Germline CDR1 is LGHDT and CDR2 is YNNKEL (reference sequence). This CDR3 region has 11 residues. V was pared by 8 bases and J by 4 bases, with 9 bases between. CDR3 bases: TGTGCCAGCGGTGAGAAGTACGAGCAGTACTTC. Its protein product is CASGEKYEQYF.

The rearrangement uses TRBV28 and TRBJ1-3, with D perhaps matching TRBD1 (5 bases). The CDR3 loop spans 16 amino acids. From germline, CDR1 is MDHEN and CDR2 SYDVKM. V shed 5 bases and J shed 1 base, with 15 bases lying between them. The CDR3 bases are TGTGCCAGCAGTCCCGCAGGGTATGATTCTGGAAACACCATATATTTT. Translated, it gives CASSPAGYDSGNTIYF.

The chain has TRBV25-1 and TRBJ1-2, with TRBD1 as a possible D gene (6 bases). Germline-derived CDR1 and CDR2 are MGHDK and SYGVNS. The V end was cut by 1 base, the J end by 0 bases, with 12 bases between. The CDR3 length is 16 residues. The CDR3 DNA reads as TGTGCCAGCAGTGAATTCCAACAGGGAGCTAACTATGGCTACACCTTC. This codes for CASSEFQQGANYGYTF.

This chain joins TRBV19 and TRBJ2-7; 7 bases are a match to TRBD1. With V trimmed by 3 bases and J by 2 bases, 7 bases remained unmatched. This CDR3 contains 15 residues. In germline, CDR1 is LNHDA, CDR2 SQIVND (reference sequence). In nucleotides, the CDR3 is TGTGCCAGTAGTATCAACCCGGGACAGCCCTACGAGCAGTACTTC. This sequence encodes CASSINPGQPYEQYF.

The chain joins TRBV5-5 to TRBJ2-3, with 7 bases that match TRBD1. Losses at the gene ends were 2 bases for V and 4 bases for J; bases not matched to a gene: 10. This CDR3 spans 16 amino acids. Germline assignment: CDR1 SGHKS and CDR2 YYEKEE (reference sequence). The CDR3 DNA sequence: TGTGCCAGCAGCTTAGGAACAGGGGTGGGTTCAGATACGCAGTATTTT. Residues: CASSLGTGVGSDTQYF.

The chain links TRBV5-1 to TRBJ1-1; 8 bases are a match to TRBD1. Germline V gene data show CDR1 as SGHRS and CDR2 as YFSETQ. The CDR3 length is 13 residues. J lost 7 bases, V lost 4 bases, and 6 bases had no gene match. For the CDR3, the DNA is TGCGCCAGCAGCGGACAGGGTGGAGGTGAAGCTTTCTTT. Protein sequence: CASSGQGGGEAFF.

This chain uses TRBV6-2 or TRBV6-3 with TRBJ2-2, with TRBD1 matching 7 bases. The germline CDR1 and CDR2 sequences are MNHEY and SVGEGT. The CDR3 is made up of 15 amino acids. After removal of 7 bases from V and 4 bases from J, the junction contained 9 bases not matched to a gene. This CDR3 reads CASTPDRVGTGELFF. The CDR3 region has the DNA TGTGCCAGCACCCCCGACAGGGTGGGCACCGGGGAGCTGTTTTTT.

J is TRBJ2-7 and V is TRBV19, with D tentatively TRBD2 (5 bases). Germline-derived CDR1 and CDR2 are LNHDA and SQIVND (reference sequence). CDR3 length equals 11 residues. The V and J ends lost 4 bases and 7 bases respectively, with 8 bases between them. The CDR3 here is CASSNPGEQYF. The CDR3 DNA reads TGTGCCAGTAGTAACCCGGGGGAGCAGTACTTC.

The table lists this clone with a few counts. The chain joins TRBV28 to TRBJ2-7, with 7 positions matching TRBD1. Germline CDR1 MDHEN, CDR2 SYDVKM. V shed 4 bases, J shed 2 bases, and the junction held 5 bases outside the gene matches. This CDR3 has 14 amino acids. CDR3 nucleotides: TGTGCCAGCAGTTCGACAGGGCTAACCTACGAGCAGTACTTC. Protein: CASSSTGLTYEQYF.

This sequence joins TRBV10-3 and TRBJ1-2; possibly TRBD1 for D (5 bases). Germline CDR1 is ENHRY and CDR2 is SYGVKD. V was cut by 3 bases and J by 4 bases, with 18 bases left in between. CDR3 length: 16 residues. The CDR3 loop is CAISDYTRGKGYGYTF. The CDR3 DNA reads TGTGCCATCAGTGACTATACGCGGGGCAAGGGCTATGGCTACACCTTC.

This clone was counted between two and nine times. The DNA is omitted, as the CDR3 cannot be located on it reliably, and the CDR3 follows TCRdb's listing. The rearrangement joins TRBV21-1 to TRBJ1-2; whether TRBD1, the table's D call, matches the DNA was not checked. TRBV21-1 is a pseudogene segment. From its first to its last residue, the CDR3 has 16 amino acids. The CDR3 is CASSKVGIGAAYGYTF.

The J gene is TRBJ1-6, the V gene TRBV19; TRBD1 aligns across 9 bases. V lost 5 bases and J lost 8; bases outside the gene matches: 4. Germline CDR1 and CDR2: LNHDA and SQIVND (reference sequence). This CDR3 spans 14 amino acids. The CDR3 region is CASSPGQGDSPLHF. The CDR3 bases are TGTGCCAGTAGTCCGGGACAGGGCGATTCACCCCTCCACTTT.

The gene calls are TRBV7-3 and TRBJ2-2; 8 bases are shared with TRBD2. The CDR3 length is 15 residues. CDR1 is SGHTA and CDR2 is FQGTGA in the germline V gene. V shed 5 bases and J 3 bases; nucleotides not matched to a gene: 5. The CDR3 DNA reads as TGTGCCAGCAGCCGTGGGGGACTAGACACCGGGGAGCTGTTTTTT. It encodes CASSRGGLDTGELFF.

The CDR3 loop reads CASSQAVAGGNEQFF. The CDR3 coding sequence is TGTGCCAGCAGCCAAGCAGTAGCGGGAGGCAATGAGCAGTTCTTC. The rearrangement links TRBV3-1 (or the pseudogene TRBV3-2) to TRBJ2-1; 10 nucleotides line up with TRBD2. This CDR3 has 15 residues. Looked up from germline, CDR1 is LGHDT and CDR2 is YNNKEL (reference sequence). V trimming: 1 base; J trimming: 6 bases; junction bases outside the gene matches: 3.

This clone was counted between two and nine times. The chain couples TRBV2 to TRBJ2-1, with D perhaps TRBD2 (6 bases). From germline, CDR1 is SNHLY and CDR2 FYNNEI. Trimming stripped 8 bases from V and 0 bases from J, with 11 bases between. There are 14 residues in the CDR3. The CDR3 region has the DNA TGTGCCAGCCCTAGCGAAATCTCCTACAATGAGCAGTTCTTC. The encoded protein is CASPSEISYNEQFF.

This chain uses TRBV25-1 with TRBJ1-4; D gene uncertain. The CDR3 has 11 amino acids. The V gene lost 6 bases and the J gene lost 7 bases, with 6 bases spanning the gap. Germline CDR1 MGHDK, CDR2 SYGVNS. CDR3 residues: CASRGAEKLFF. The CDR3, as DNA: TGTGCCAGCAGGGGCGCTGAAAAACTGTTTTTT.